The entry that follows covers one TCR beta chain sequence. Libraries were prepared by immunoSEQ multiplex PCR; TCRdb keeps only in-frame clonotypes and omits some of them. The sample has 90,000 to 100,000 clones, about 90% seen once; the top ten hold 0.79%. The data are from a study of OX40 agonist ivuxolimab in advanced cancers. The CDR3 runs to 11 residues. V shed 1 base and J shed 12 bases, with 10 bases lying between them. Germline V gene data show CDR1 as DFQATT and CDR2 as SNEGSKA (reference sequence). The sequences come from CD4+ or CD8+ T cells sorted from blood, collected in a trial of the OX40 agonist ivuxolimab. This sequence originates from an adult with an advanced solid tumor such as melanoma, head and neck, liver or kidney cancer. The chain employs TRBV20-1 and TRBJ2-1, with D perhaps TRBD1 or TRBD2 (5 bases each). The CDR3 sequence is CSARGGFGQFF. The DNA for the CDR3 is TGCAGTGCTAGAGGGGGGTTTGGGCAGTTCTTC.